This T cell receptor beta chain was observed in a study of T-cell memory formation after mild COVID-19. Study at large: For the most part, TCR clusters were specific to one donor. Study outcomes and limitations: A balance of CD4 and CD8 characterized clones contracting day 15 to 85, whereas later expanders leaned CD4+. Most CD4+ clones that shrank were in CM and EM, while CD8+ ones turned up in EMRA.

Each CDR3 protein is one row after TCRdb ran MiXCR on the 5' RACE reads. The sample records 550,000 to 650,000 distinct CDR3 sequences, roughly a sixth being singletons. Only a few counts were recorded for this clonotype. Its specificity is unknown. Germline V gene sequence: CDR1 LNHNV, CDR2 YYDKDF (reference sequence). The V end lost 5 bases, the J end lost 3 bases, and 17 bases lay between the germline ends. This CDR3 contains 16 residues. V gene TRBV15 combines with J gene TRBJ2-1; D perhaps matches TRBD1 (5 bases). The clonotype originates from an adult woman who had mild COVID-19 (a few samples of this study predate the infection). Cell type and time point are not known. The specimen sequenced was PBMCs or a T cell subset sorted from them (not recorded which). This CDR3 is CATSFSTARLYNEQFF. DNA for the CDR3: TGTGCCACCAGCTTCTCGACAGCCCGTCTCTACAATGAGCAGTTCTTC.